This TCR beta chain was sequenced in a study of blood T cells in healthy people across ages. Study-wide findings and caveats: Estimated diversity across one million T cells was deemed an underestimate. The CMV status of each donor remained undetermined, and this could have confounded shifts in expanded clonotypes. Strong correlation linked observed beta diversity and percent naive T cells.

Primers used in a second PCR of about 6 to 11 cycles were a sample-barcoded 5' primer and a J-beta primer mix. TCRdb called the 5' RACE reads again in MiXCR, with one record for every CDR3 protein. The repertoire holds more than 800,000 distinct CDR3 sequences, with around 28% as singletons. To note about this clonotype: As yet, its antigen is unknown.

This CDR3 region has 15 residues. Trimming left V 3 bases short and J 2 bases short, with 11 bases between. This TCR came from an elderly woman in good health. The sample taken for sequencing was blood. J is TRBJ2-4 and V is TRBV12-3 or TRBV12-4; a possible D gene is TRBD2 (5 bases). The CDR3, as DNA: TGTGCCAGCAGTTTTGTCGGGGAATCCAAAAACATTCAGTACTTC. It is translated as CASSFVGESKNIQYF.